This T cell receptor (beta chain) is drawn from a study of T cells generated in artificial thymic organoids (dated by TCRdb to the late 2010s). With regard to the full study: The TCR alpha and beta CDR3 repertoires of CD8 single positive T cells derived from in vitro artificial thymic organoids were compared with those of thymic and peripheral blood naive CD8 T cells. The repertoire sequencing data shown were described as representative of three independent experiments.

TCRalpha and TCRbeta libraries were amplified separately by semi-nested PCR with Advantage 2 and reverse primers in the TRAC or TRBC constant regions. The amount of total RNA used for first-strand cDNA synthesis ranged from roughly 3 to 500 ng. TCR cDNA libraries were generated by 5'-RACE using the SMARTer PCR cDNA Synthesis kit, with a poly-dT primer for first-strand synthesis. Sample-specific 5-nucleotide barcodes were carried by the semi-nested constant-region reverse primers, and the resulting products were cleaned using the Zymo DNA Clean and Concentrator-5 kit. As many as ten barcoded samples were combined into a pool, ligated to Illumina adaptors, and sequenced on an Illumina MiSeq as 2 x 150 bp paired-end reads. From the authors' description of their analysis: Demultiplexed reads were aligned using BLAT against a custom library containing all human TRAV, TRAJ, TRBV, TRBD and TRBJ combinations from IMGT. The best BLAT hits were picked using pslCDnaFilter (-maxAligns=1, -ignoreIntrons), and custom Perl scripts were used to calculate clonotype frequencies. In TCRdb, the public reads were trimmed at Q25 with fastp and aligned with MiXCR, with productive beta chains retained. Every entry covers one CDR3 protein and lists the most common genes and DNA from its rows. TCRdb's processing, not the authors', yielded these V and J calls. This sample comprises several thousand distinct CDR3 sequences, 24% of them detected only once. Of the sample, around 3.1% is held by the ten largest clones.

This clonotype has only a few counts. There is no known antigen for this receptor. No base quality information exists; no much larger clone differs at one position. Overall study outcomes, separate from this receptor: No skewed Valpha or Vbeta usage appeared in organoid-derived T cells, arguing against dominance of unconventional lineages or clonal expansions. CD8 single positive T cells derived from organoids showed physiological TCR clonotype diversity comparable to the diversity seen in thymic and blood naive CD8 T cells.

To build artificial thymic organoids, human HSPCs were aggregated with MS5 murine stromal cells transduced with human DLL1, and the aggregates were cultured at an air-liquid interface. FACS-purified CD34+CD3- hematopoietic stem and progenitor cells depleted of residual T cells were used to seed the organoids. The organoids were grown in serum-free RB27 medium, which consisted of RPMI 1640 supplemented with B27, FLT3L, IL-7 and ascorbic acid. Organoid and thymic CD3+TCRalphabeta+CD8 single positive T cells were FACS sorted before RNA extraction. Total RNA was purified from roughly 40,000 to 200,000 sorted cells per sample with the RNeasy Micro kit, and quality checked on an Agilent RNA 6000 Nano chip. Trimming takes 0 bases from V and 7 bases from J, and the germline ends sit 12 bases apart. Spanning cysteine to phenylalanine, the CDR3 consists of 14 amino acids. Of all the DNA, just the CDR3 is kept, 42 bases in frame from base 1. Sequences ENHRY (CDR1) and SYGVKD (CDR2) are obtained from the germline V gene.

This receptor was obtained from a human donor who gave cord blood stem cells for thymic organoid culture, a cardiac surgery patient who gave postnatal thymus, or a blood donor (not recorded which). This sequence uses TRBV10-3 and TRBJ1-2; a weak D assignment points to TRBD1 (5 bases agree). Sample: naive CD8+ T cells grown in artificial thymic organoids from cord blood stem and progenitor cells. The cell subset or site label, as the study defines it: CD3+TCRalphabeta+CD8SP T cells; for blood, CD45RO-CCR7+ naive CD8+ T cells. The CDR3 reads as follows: CAISESSQGGGYTF. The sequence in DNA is TGTGCCATCAGTGAGTCGTCGCAGGGAGGTGGCTACACCTTC.